The 18 T cell receptor beta chains below come from one sample, sequenced in a study of cytomegalovirus exposure and HLA in healthy donors. Amplification used 60 Vbeta primers and 13 Jbeta primers. Measured with immunoSEQ multiplex PCR; TCRdb has only the in-frame clones, and not every one. The sample has approximately 150,000 clones; nearly 80% are singletons. Sequencing was done on a sample of PBMCs. Source of these receptors: a woman aged 40 to 55 in good health and CMV-seronegative.

This chain uses TRBV5-1 with TRBJ2-3, with a possible D match to TRBD2 (5 bases). Germline CDR1 and CDR2: SGHRS and YFSETQ. The V end was cut by 3 bases, the J end by 4 bases, with 15 bases between. The CDR3 totals 15 residues. Here the CDR3 DNA reads TGCGCCAGCAGCTCGAGACTGGGAGAGGCAGATACGCAGTATTTT. It encodes CASSSRLGEADTQYF.

The chain has TRBV6-1 and TRBJ2-7; the match to TRBD1 covers 9 bases. Germline trimming cut 8 bases from V and 3 bases from J; bases unmatched to any gene: 5. Germline V lookup: CDR1 MNHNS, CDR2 SASEGT. This CDR3 has 13 residues. CDR3 nucleotide sequence: TGTGCCAGCGGGGGACAGGGACGCTACGAGCAGTACTTC. Its translation: CASGGQGRYEQYF.

V usage is TRBV7-8 and J usage is TRBJ1-6; a weak D match, TRBD1 (5 bases). The CDR3 loop spans 16 amino acids. Germline V CDR1 and CDR2: SGHVS, FQNEAQ. V was shortened by 7 bases and J by 9 bases, with 22 bases between the two germline ends. CDR3 protein: CASTRGPGDFTSPLHF. CDR3 nucleotide sequence: TGTGCCAGCACCCGAGGACCGGGGGATTTTACTTCACCCCTCCACTTT.

The table lists this clone with a count of one. The chain recombines TRBV7-2 with TRBJ2-1, with a possible D match to TRBD1 (6 bases). Germline V gene sequence: CDR1 SGHTA, CDR2 FQGNSA. Trimming shortened V by 5 bases and J by 6 bases, and 11 bases separated the two germline ends. The CDR3 consists of 13 residues. CDR3 coding DNA: TGTGCCAGCAGCCAGGACAGCTTCAATGAGCAGTTCTTC. The encoded protein is CASSQDSFNEQFF. The complete variable domain, with remaining parts taken from reference TRBV7-2 and TRBJ2-1, reads GAGVSQSPSNKVTEKGKDVELRCDPISGHTALYWYRQSLGQGLEFLIYFQGNSAPDKSGLPSDRFSAERTGGSVSTLTIQRTQQEDSAVYLCASSQDSFNEQFFGPGTRLTVL.

The chain has TRBV5-4 and TRBJ1-2; 7 bases map to TRBD1. The germline CDR1 and CDR2 sequences are SGHNT and YYREEE (reference sequence). CDR3 length: 11 amino acids. Unmatched junction bases numbered 4, after V lost 1 base and J lost 13 bases. CDR3 nucleotide sequence: TGTGCCAGCAGCTTGAAGGGGGCGGGCACCTTC. This sequence encodes CASSLKGAGTF.

The rearrangement links TRBV10-1 to TRBJ1-1; D possibly corresponds to TRBD1 (6 bases). The germline gives CDR1 WNHNN, CDR2 SYGVQD (reference sequence). This CDR3 spans 14 amino acids. The V end lost 3 bases, the J end lost 2 bases, and 10 bases lay between the germline ends. In DNA, the CDR3 is TGCGCCAGCAGTGAAGGGGGAACTAACACTGAAGCTTTCTTT. It specifies CASSEGGTNTEAFF.

V is TRBV11-2 and J is TRBJ2-2; D uncertain. CDR3 size: 11 residues. The germline CDR1 and CDR2 sequences are SGHAT and FQNNGV. V was cut by 5 bases and J by 5 bases, with 3 bases left in between. CDR3 coding DNA: TGTGCCAGCAGCCCGACCGGGGAGCTGTTTTTT. Translating gives CASSPTGELFF.

This clone was detected only a few times. The chain couples TRBV11-2 to TRBJ1-2; no firm D call. Germline V gives CDR1 SGHAT, CDR2 FQNNGV. The V gene lost 6 bases and the J gene lost 8 bases, with 16 bases spanning the gap. This CDR3 region has 13 residues. CDR3 amino acids: CASSSGWSPGYTF. As DNA, the CDR3 is TGTGCCAGCAGTTCCGGGTGGAGCCCCGGCTACACCTTC.

Comment on this clone: Germline is not matched at one junction end, which may reflect a read error. The chain recombines TRBV19 with TRBJ2-6; D may be TRBD1 (5 bases). Per the germline V gene, CDR1 is LNHDA and CDR2 is SQIVND (reference sequence). The CDR3 is made up of 12 amino acids. CDR3 amino acids: CASSSGANGLTF. The CDR3 DNA follows: TGTGCCAGCAGCTCTGGGGCCAACGGCCTGACTTTC.

The chain has TRBV7-8 and TRBJ2-7; TRBD2 is a possible D gene (5 bases). Germline loops: CDR1 SGHVS, CDR2 FQNEAQ. This CDR3 contains 12 residues. The V end was cut by 8 bases, the J end by 5 bases, with 13 bases between. As DNA, the CDR3 is TGTGCCAGCTCTTTGTGGACTCACGAGCAGTACTTC. Its protein product is CASSLWTHEQYF.

Of note for this clone: Sequence at one end of the junction differs from germline and may be a read error. The chain employs TRBV30 and TRBJ2-6, with D possibly being TRBD1 (5 bases). The CDR3 contains 17 residues. The germline V gene encodes CDR1 GTSNPN and CDR2 SVGIG (reference sequence). CDR3 sequence: CAWSVRGILSGANGLTF. The DNA for the CDR3 is TGTGCCTGGAGTGTAAGGGGTATTCTCTCTGGGGCCAACGGCCTGACTTTC.

V and J are TRBV2 and TRBJ2-7, with D perhaps matching TRBD2 (5 bases). V was clipped by 6 bases and J by 7 bases, with 16 bases between them. Germline lookup yields CDR1 SNHLY and CDR2 FYNNEI. The length of the CDR3 is 13 residues. CDR3 protein: CASRTTRMGEQYF. The CDR3 coding sequence is TGTGCCAGCAGGACTACACGGATGGGAGAGCAGTACTTC.

This chain joins TRBV5-1 and TRBJ2-3, with 15 bases aligning to TRBD2. The germline V gene has CDR1 SGHRS and CDR2 YFSETQ. V lost 4 bases, J lost 3 bases, and 3 bases stayed unmatched. The CDR3 covers 16 residues. The chain's CDR3 is CASSTGTSGRTDTQYF. CDR3 bases: TGCGCCAGCAGCACCGGGACTAGCGGGAGGACAGATACGCAGTATTTT.

V is TRBV28 and J is TRBJ2-1; 10 bases are a match to TRBD2. The CDR3 is 12 amino acids. Germline V gene lookup returns CDR1 MDHEN and CDR2 SYDVKM. J was trimmed by 7 bases and V by 10 bases; bases with no gene match: 4. The CDR3: CATGTSANEQFF. CDR3 nucleotide sequence: TGTGCCACCGGGACTAGCGCAAATGAGCAGTTCTTC. The full variable domain, with the rest looked up from reference TRBV28 and TRBJ2-1, is DVKVTQSSRYLVKRTGEKVFLECVQDMDHENMFWYRQDPGLGLRLIYFSYDVKMKEKGDIPEGYSVSREKKERFSLILESASTNQTSMYLCATGTSANEQFFGPGTRLTVL.

The chain carries TRBV10-2 and TRBJ1-4; tentative D call: TRBD1 (6 bases). Trimming left V 6 bases short and J 8 bases short, with 13 bases between. Germline V gene sequence: CDR1 WSHSY, CDR2 SAAADI. This CDR3 contains 13 residues. This CDR3 is CASRQGDREKLFF. The CDR3 nucleotides read TGCGCCAGCAGACAGGGCGATAGGGAAAAACTGTTTTTT.

The chain recombines TRBV4-2 with TRBJ2-2; no reliable D call. V gave up 5 bases and J gave up 0 bases, with 13 bases separating them. The germline gives CDR1 LGHNA, CDR2 YNFKEQ. There are 16 residues in the CDR3. CDR3 protein: CASSNSILANTGELFF. The CDR3 bases are TGTGCCAGCAGCAACAGCATCCTGGCGAACACCGGGGAGCTGTTTTTT.

V usage is TRBV7-2 and J usage is TRBJ2-1; D is ambiguous. V lost 6 bases, J lost 6 bases, and 18 bases lay in between. Germline V gene sequence: CDR1 SGHTA, CDR2 FQGNSA. This CDR3 has 15 amino acids. This CDR3 reads CASSSRYGSSNEQFF. The CDR3 bases are TGTGCCAGCAGTTCTCGATACGGGTCATCCAATGAGCAGTTCTTC.

The rearrangement links TRBV6-6 to TRBJ2-1; 9 bases fit TRBD1. CDR3 length: 14 residues. The V gene's germline CDR1 is MNHNY and CDR2 SVGAGI (reference sequence). V shed 7 bases, J shed 7 bases, and the junction held 8 bases outside the gene matches. CDR3: CASNGYRGQNEQFF. CDR3 DNA: TGTGCCAGCAATGGGTACAGGGGGCAAAATGAGCAGTTCTTC.